This T cell receptor beta chain was captured by sequencing in a study of control samples from healthy donors and cancer patients. V gave up 3 bases and J gave up 7 bases, with 16 bases separating them. Germline CDR1 is SGHAT and CDR2 is FQNNGV. The CDR3 has 15 residues. Generated by immunoSEQ multiplex PCR, the TCRdb table keeps only in-frame clones and is missing some. The repertoire holds 46,000 or so clones, with roughly nine tenths as singletons. The rearrangement links TRBV11-2 to TRBJ2-1; TRBD1 is a possible D gene (5 bases). This clonotype was sampled from a man aged 25-45 years with colorectal cancer. The sample was PBMCs. CDR3 in amino acids: CASSFEVGAWNEQFF. CDR3 DNA: TGTGCCAGCAGCTTCGAAGTAGGGGCATGGAATGAGCAGTTCTTC.